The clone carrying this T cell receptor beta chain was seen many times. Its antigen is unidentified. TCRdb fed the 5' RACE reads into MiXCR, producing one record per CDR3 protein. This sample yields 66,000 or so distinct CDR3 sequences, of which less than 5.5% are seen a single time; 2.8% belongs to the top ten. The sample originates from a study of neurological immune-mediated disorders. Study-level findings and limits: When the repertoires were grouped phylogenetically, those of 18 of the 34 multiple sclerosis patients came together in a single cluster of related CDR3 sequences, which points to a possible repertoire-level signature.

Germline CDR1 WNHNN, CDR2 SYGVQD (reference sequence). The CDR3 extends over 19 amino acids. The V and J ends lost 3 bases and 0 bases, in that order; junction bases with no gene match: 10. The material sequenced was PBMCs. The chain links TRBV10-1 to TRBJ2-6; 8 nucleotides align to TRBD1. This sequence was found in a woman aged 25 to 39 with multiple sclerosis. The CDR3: CASSETGGLVPSGANVLTF. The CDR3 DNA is TGCGCCAGCAGTGAAACAGGGGGTTTAGTTCCCTCTGGGGCCAACGTCCTGACTTTC.